The next 32 T cell receptor beta chains were all read from a single sample in a study of OX40 agonist ivuxolimab in advanced cancers. The table came from immunoSEQ multiplex PCR; TCRdb's copy has only in-frame clones and leaves some out. The sample consists of fewer than 25,000 clones, around 73% of them appearing once. The sample here was CD4+ or CD8+ T cells sorted from blood, taken in a trial of the OX40 agonist ivuxolimab. These receptors were collected from an adult with an advanced solid tumor such as melanoma, head and neck, liver or kidney cancer.

This clone was observed once. The rearrangement uses TRBV7-9 and TRBJ1-2, with a tentative D call TRBD1 (5 bases). This CDR3 has 15 residues. Trimming shortened V by 3 bases and J by 4 bases, and 15 bases separated the two germline ends. The V gene's germline CDR1 is SEHNR and CDR2 FQNEAQ (reference sequence). The CDR3 protein is CASSLGPLFTYGYTF. DNA for the CDR3: TGTGCCAGCAGCTTGGGACCCCTATTTACCTATGGCTACACCTTC.

The chain carries TRBV12-2 and TRBJ2-2; TRBD2, as called in the table, went unchecked against the DNA. TRBV12-2 is labeled a pseudogene. CDR3 length equals 17 residues. The DNA of the CDR3 is TGTGCAAGTCGCTTAACGGGGTGCGAGATCTGCACCGGGGAGCTGTTTTTT. This gives the protein CASRLTGCEICTGELFF.

The chain employs TRBV9 and TRBJ2-7, with D possibly being TRBD1 (5 bases). Trimming removed 2 bases from V and 0 bases from J, with 6 bases in between. CDR3 length: 13 residues. CDR1 is SGDLS and CDR2 is YYNGEE in the germline V gene. CDR3: CASSVDSSYEQYF. The CDR3 coding sequence is TGTGCCAGCAGCGTTGACAGCTCCTACGAGCAGTACTTC. The entire variable domain, with the rest obtained from reference TRBV9 and TRBJ2-7, is as follows: DSGVTQTPKHLITATGQRVTLRCSPRSGDLSVYWYQQSLDQGLQFLIQYYNGEERAKGNILERFSAQQFPDLHSELNLSSLELGDSALYFCASSVDSSYEQYFGPGTRLTVT.

The chain combines TRBV5-8 with TRBJ1-2; D perhaps matches TRBD1 (6 bases). This CDR3 has 15 residues. The V and J ends lost 3 bases and 4 bases respectively, with 16 bases between them. Germline CDR1 and CDR2: SGHTS and YDEGEE. Written as DNA, the CDR3 is TGTGCCAGCAGCTCCAAGATGTACAGGGTCTATGGCTACACCTTC. It translates to CASSSKMYRVYGYTF.

The chain has TRBV7-3 and TRBJ1-6, with D unclear. V was pared by 11 bases and J by 9 bases, with 17 bases between. Germline V gives CDR1 SGHTA, CDR2 FQGTGA. This CDR3 has 13 residues. The CDR3 DNA reads as TGTGCCGCCGCCCCGGGAGTTGCTTCACCCCTCCACTTT. It codes for CAAAPGVASPLHF.

The J gene is TRBJ2-1, the V gene TRBV12-5, with D perhaps matching TRBD1 or TRBD2 (7 bases each). The CDR3 is made up of 15 amino acids. Germline CDR1 LGHNT, CDR2 FRNRAP. With 2 bases removed from V and 4 bases from J, the gap between germline ends came to 12 bases. The CDR3 DNA reads TGTGCTAGTGGTTTGCTCCAGGGGGGGTACAATGAGCAGTTCTTC. Translated, it gives CASGLLQGGYNEQFF.

This clone was counted between two and nine times. The chain couples TRBV4-1 to TRBJ1-2; D not certain. The CDR3 contains 14 residues. CDR1 and CDR2 from the germline V gene are MGHRA and YSYEKL. The ends were cut back, 0 bases at V and 3 bases at J, with 8 bases in the middle. This chain's CDR3 is CASSQDFADYGYTF. The CDR3 DNA is TGCGCCAGCAGCCAAGACTTCGCCGACTATGGCTACACCTTC.

The CDR3 DNA is TGTGCCAGCAGTGCCGCTCGTCGAGGGGCCGCCTACGAGCAGTACTTC. Translation gives CASSAARRGAAYEQYF. The chain uses TRBV28 and TRBJ2-7; perhaps D is TRBD1 or TRBD2 (5 bases each). The CDR3 extends over 16 amino acids. V was pared by 5 bases and J by 2 bases, with 19 bases between. CDR1 is MDHEN, CDR2 SYDVKM, per germline.

The J gene is TRBJ1-6, the V gene TRBV27; 7 nucleotides match TRBD1. This CDR3 contains 19 residues. With 1 base clipped from V and 7 bases from J, the junction kept 16 bases outside the gene matches. Germline CDR1 and CDR2: MNHEY and SMNVEV (reference sequence). The CDR3 loop reads CASSLFRSLAGGKNSPLHF. CDR3 nucleotide sequence: TGTGCCAGCAGTTTATTTAGATCTTTGGCAGGGGGAAAAAATTCACCCCTCCACTTT.

V is TRBV5-5 and J is TRBJ1-1; D call uncertain. The germline gives CDR1 SGHKS, CDR2 YYEKEE (reference sequence). The CDR3 is 14 amino acids. Trimming stripped 4 bases from V and 2 bases from J, with 12 bases between. CDR3 bases: TGTGCCAGCAGCATGGACCTCTTAAACACTGAAGCTTTCTTT. Its protein product is CASSMDLLNTEAFF. The variable domain in full, completed from reference TRBV5-5 and TRBJ1-1, reads DAGVTQSPTHLIKTRGQQVTLRCSPISGHKSVSWYQQVLGQGPQFIFQYYEKEERGRGNFPDRFSARQFPNYSSELNVNALLLGDSALYLCASSMDLLNTEAFFGQGTRLTVV.

The chain couples TRBV5-6 to TRBJ2-1, with D hard to call. CDR3 length: 13 residues. Germline V CDR1 and CDR2: SGHDT, YYEEEE. Trimming removed 3 bases from V and 5 bases from J, with 9 bases in between. In DNA, the CDR3 is TGTGCCAGCAGCTCACGACTGGACAATGAGCAGTTCTTC. Amino acid sequence: CASSSRLDNEQFF. Full variable domain (outside the CDR3, taken from reference TRBV5-6 and TRBJ2-1): DAGVTQSPTHLIKTRGQQVTLRCSPKSGHDTVSWYQQALGQGPQFIFQYYEEEERQRGNFPDRFSGHQFPNYSSELNVNALLLGDSALYLCASSSRLDNEQFFGPGTRLTVL.

The chain couples TRBV9 to TRBJ2-3, with D hard to call. V was shortened by 3 bases and J by 4 bases, with 9 bases between the two germline ends. In germline, CDR1 is SGDLS, CDR2 YYNGEE. The CDR3 contains 13 residues. CDR3 sequence (DNA): TGTGCCAGCAGCGCCTTTCAGGCAGATACGCAGTATTTT. Protein product: CASSAFQADTQYF. Supplemented by reference TRBV9 and TRBJ2-3, the full variable domain reads DSGVTQTPKHLITATGQRVTLRCSPRSGDLSVYWYQQSLDQGLQFLIQYYNGEERAKGNILERFSAQQFPDLHSELNLSSLELGDSALYFCASSAFQADTQYFGPGTRLTVL.

V and J are TRBV5-6 and TRBJ2-7; 8 nucleotides line up with TRBD1. The CDR3 length is 14 residues. Trimming took 3 bases from V and 3 from J; bases not matched to a gene: 5. Germline-derived CDR1 and CDR2 are SGHDT and YYEEEE. The chain's CDR3 is CASSSGTGLYEQYF. The CDR3 region has the DNA TGTGCCAGCAGCTCGGGGACAGGTCTCTACGAGCAGTACTTC.

This clone ranks as medium-sized. The chain joins TRBV6-5 to TRBJ1-6; the match to TRBD1 covers 7 bases. Per germline, CDR1 MNHEY and CDR2 SVGAGI. With 4 bases clipped from V and 2 bases from J, the junction kept 5 bases outside the gene matches. The CDR3 sequence is 16 residues long. CDR3 nucleotide sequence: TGTGCCAGCAGTTCAGAGGGGGCAGCCTATAATTCACCCCTCCACTTT. Amino acids: CASSSEGAAYNSPLHF.

This clone was picked up a small number of times. The chain couples TRBV5-6 to TRBJ2-7; no clear D gene. The CDR3 is 16 amino acids. Germline CDR1 and CDR2: SGHDT and YYEEEE. The V end lost 1 base, the J end lost 2 bases, and 16 bases lay between the germline ends. The CDR3 loop reads CASSLLVGLSAYEQYF. The CDR3, as DNA: TGTGCCAGCAGCTTGTTGGTTGGTCTGTCCGCCTACGAGCAGTACTTC.

The gene calls are TRBV29-1 and TRBJ1-1, with TRBD1 as a possible D gene (6 bases). Germline CDR1 and CDR2: SQVTM and ANQGSEA. The V end lost 3 bases, the J end lost 10 bases, and 15 bases lay between the germline ends. The CDR3 extends over 12 amino acids. CDR3 protein: CSVDNREMGAFF. The DNA for the CDR3 is TGCAGCGTTGACAACAGGGAAATGGGAGCTTTCTTT.

The chain recombines TRBV9 with TRBJ2-7; D is possibly TRBD1 (6 bases). The CDR3 runs 15 residues. Germline CDR1 SGDLS, CDR2 YYNGEE. V lost 0 bases to trimming and J lost 2 bases, with 12 bases between them. The CDR3 is CASSVGGQGPYEQYF. For the CDR3, the DNA is TGTGCCAGCAGCGTAGGTGGGCAGGGGCCCTACGAGCAGTACTTC.

The rearrangement joins TRBV7-2 to TRBJ1-6, with 9 bases aligning to TRBD1. Germline CDR1 is SGHTA and CDR2 is FQGNSA. This CDR3 comprises 16 residues. V lost 2 bases and J lost 6; bases outside the gene matches: 5. CDR3 DNA sequence: TGTGCCAGCAGCTTACAGGGACAGGGAATTAATTCACCCCTCCACTTT. Its translation: CASSLQGQGINSPLHF.

This chain joins TRBV5-6 and TRBJ2-2, with 11 bases that match TRBD2. J gave up 6 bases and V 4 bases, and 8 bases lay outside the gene matches. CDR1 is SGHDT, CDR2 YYEEEE, per germline. This CDR3 is 16 amino acids long. For the CDR3, the DNA is TGTGCCAGCAGCCTTAGACTAGCGGGGAGAGCCGGGGAGCTGTTTTTT. Translating it yields CASSLRLAGRAGELFF.

The chain couples TRBV27 to TRBJ2-5; D not certain. This CDR3 contains 15 residues. Deletions cut 7 bases from V and 5 bases from J, with 20 bases between. The germline V gene encodes CDR1 MNHEY and CDR2 SMNVEV (reference sequence). The CDR3 reads CASMVQAFSSETQYF. The CDR3 DNA is TGTGCCAGCATGGTTCAAGCTTTCAGCAGCGAGACCCAGTACTTC.

This clone was recorded a few times. The chain has TRBV7-9 and TRBJ2-3; D is unresolved. CDR1 is SEHNR, CDR2 FQNEAQ, per germline (reference sequence). Trimming took off 1 base at V and 9 bases at J, with 8 bases between the two ends. The CDR3 totals 12 residues. In DNA, the CDR3 is TGTGCCAGCAGCTTAGGGATTCAAACGCAGTATTTT. Translated: CASSLGIQTQYF.

This chain joins TRBV27 and TRBJ2-7, with 8 bases identical to TRBD2. The CDR3 has 12 amino acids. Germline values: CDR1 MNHEY, CDR2 SMNVEV (reference sequence). Germline trimming cut 4 bases from V and 6 bases from J; bases unmatched to any gene: 2. CDR3 nucleotides: TGTGCCAGCAGTTCGGGGGGGGGCGAGCAGTACTTC. This encodes CASSSGGGEQYF.

The chain carries TRBV10-3 and TRBJ1-1, with 8 bases identical to TRBD1. After removal of 5 bases from V and 4 bases from J, the junction contained 6 bases not matched to a gene. CDR1 is ENHRY and CDR2 is SYGVKD in the germline V gene. This CDR3 region has 14 residues. Written as DNA, the CDR3 is TGTGCCATCAGTACCGGGACAGGTGCCACTGAAGCTTTCTTT. This translates into CAISTGTGATEAFF.

J is TRBJ2-7 and V is TRBV28, with D possibly matching TRBD2 (5 bases). The length of the CDR3 is 12 residues. Germline V lookup: CDR1 MDHEN, CDR2 SYDVKM. Trimming removed 6 bases at V and 3 bases at J, with 9 bases between. CDR3 residues: CASSELVYEQYF. The CDR3 region has the DNA TGTGCCAGCAGCGAACTAGTCTACGAGCAGTACTTC.

This chain joins TRBV6-5 and TRBJ1-6, with TRBD1 matching over 9 bases. The CDR3 consists of 14 residues. With V trimmed by 6 bases and J by 9 bases, 6 bases remained unmatched. The germline V gene encodes CDR1 MNHEY and CDR2 SVGAGI. CDR3 sequence reads: CASRQGAIASPLHF. CDR3 in DNA: TGTGCCAGCAGACAGGGGGCGATAGCTTCACCCCTCCACTTT.

This clone was seen only a few times. The chain couples TRBV27 to TRBJ2-5; TRBD2 matches 12 bases. The germline V gene encodes CDR1 MNHEY and CDR2 SMNVEV (reference sequence). Trimming removed 5 bases from V and 6 bases from J; junction bases left unmatched: 7. This CDR3 contains 15 residues. The CDR3 bases are TGTGCCAGCAGTACCTCTAGCGGGGGGGCGCAGACCCAGTACTTC. Translated: CASSTSSGGAQTQYF.

The V gene is TRBV30, the J gene TRBJ1-5; D is ambiguous. Trimming shortened V by 0 bases and J by 6 bases, and 9 bases separated the two germline ends. This CDR3 has 13 residues. The germline CDR1 and CDR2 sequences are GTSNPN and SVGIG (reference sequence). Written as DNA, the CDR3 is TGTGCCTGGAGTGTAGATAGGCGTCAGCCCCAGCATTTT. Protein: CAWSVDRRQPQHF.

The gene calls are TRBV27 and TRBJ2-1; D may be TRBD1 (5 bases). This CDR3 region has 14 residues. Between the trimmed V and J ends, which lost 6 bases and 2 bases, there was a span of 11 bases. Germline lookup yields CDR1 MNHEY and CDR2 SMNVEV (reference sequence). CDR3 sequence (DNA): TGTGCCAGCAGGCCTCGGACACCCTACAATGAGCAGTTCTTC. Its protein product is CASRPRTPYNEQFF.

This rearrangement joins TRBV4-1 to TRBJ2-7; D gene unclear. The V end lost 1 base, the J end lost 2 bases, and 12 bases lay between the germline ends. The germline CDR1 and CDR2 sequences are MGHRA and YSYEKL. This CDR3 has 15 amino acids. CDR3 bases: TGCGCCAGCAGCCAAGTAGGAGACGCCACCTACGAGCAGTACTTC. Amino acid sequence: CASSQVGDATYEQYF.

The V gene is TRBV7-3, the J gene TRBJ1-3; D is possibly TRBD1 (5 bases). Germline V gives CDR1 SGHTA, CDR2 FQGTGA. V shed 2 bases and J shed 7 bases, with 15 bases lying between them. The CDR3 consists of 15 residues. CDR3 nucleotide sequence: TGTGCCAGCAGCTTATCCGGGGGAGTAGGGAACACCATATATTTT. Its protein product is CASSLSGGVGNTIYF.

The chain couples TRBV5-1 to TRBJ2-7, with TRBD1 identical over 9 bases. Per germline, CDR1 SGHRS and CDR2 YFSETQ. V lost 4 bases and J lost 0; bases outside the gene matches: 5. The CDR3 loop spans 15 amino acids. The CDR3 here is CASSPGTGTSYEQYF. The CDR3, as DNA: TGCGCCAGCAGCCCCGGGACAGGGACCTCCTACGAGCAGTACTTC. Based on the CDR3 plus reference TRBV5-1 and TRBJ2-7, the full variable domain is KAGVTQTPRYLIKTRGQQVTLSCSPISGHRSVSWYQQTPGQGLQFLFEYFSETQRNKGNFPGRFSGRQFSNSRSEMNVSTLELGDSALYLCASSPGTGTSYEQYFGPGTRLTVT.

The V gene is TRBV4-3, the J gene TRBJ2-7; 11 positions agree with TRBD2. The germline CDR1 and CDR2 sequences are LGHNA and YSLEER. The CDR3 is made up of 16 amino acids. Unmatched junction bases numbered 6, after V lost 3 bases and J lost 2 bases. CDR3 in amino acids: CASSHVTSGDTYEQYF. In DNA, the CDR3 is TGCGCCAGCAGCCATGTGACTAGCGGGGATACCTACGAGCAGTACTTC.